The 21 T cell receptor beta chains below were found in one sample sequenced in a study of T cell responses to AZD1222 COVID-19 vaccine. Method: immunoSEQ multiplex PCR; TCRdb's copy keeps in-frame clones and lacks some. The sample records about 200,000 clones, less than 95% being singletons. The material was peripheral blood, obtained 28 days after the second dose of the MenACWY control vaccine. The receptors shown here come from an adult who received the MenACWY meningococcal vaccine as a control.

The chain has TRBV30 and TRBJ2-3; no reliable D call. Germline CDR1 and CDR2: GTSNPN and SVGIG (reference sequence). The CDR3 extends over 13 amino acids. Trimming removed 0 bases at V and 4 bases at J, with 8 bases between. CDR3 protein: CAWSVNGADTQYF. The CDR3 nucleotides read TGTGCCTGGAGTGTAAATGGGGCAGATACGCAGTATTTT.

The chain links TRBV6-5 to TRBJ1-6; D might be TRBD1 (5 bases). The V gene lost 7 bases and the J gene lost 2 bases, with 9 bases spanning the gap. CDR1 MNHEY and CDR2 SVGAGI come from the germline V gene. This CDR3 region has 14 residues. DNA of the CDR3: TGTGCCAGCACCGGGGCTCCCTATAATTCACCCCTCCACTTT. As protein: CASTGAPYNSPLHF.

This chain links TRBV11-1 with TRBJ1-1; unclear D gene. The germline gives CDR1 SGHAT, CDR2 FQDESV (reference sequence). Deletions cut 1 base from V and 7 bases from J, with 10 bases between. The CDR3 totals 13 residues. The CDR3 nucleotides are TGTGCCAGCAGCTTAGAGGGATTGGGTGAAGCTTTCTTT. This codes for CASSLEGLGEAFF.

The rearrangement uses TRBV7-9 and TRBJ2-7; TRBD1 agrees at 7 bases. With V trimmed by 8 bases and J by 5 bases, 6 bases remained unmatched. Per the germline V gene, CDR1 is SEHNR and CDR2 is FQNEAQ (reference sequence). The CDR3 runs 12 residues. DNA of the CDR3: TGTGCCAGCGCCCGGACAGGAAACGAGCAGTACTTC. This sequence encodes CASARTGNEQYF.

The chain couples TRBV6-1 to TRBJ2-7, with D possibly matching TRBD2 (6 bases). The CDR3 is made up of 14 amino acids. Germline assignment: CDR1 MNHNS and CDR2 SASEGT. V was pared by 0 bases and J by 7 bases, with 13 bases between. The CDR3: CASSEAGTLGEQYF. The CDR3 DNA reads TGTGCCAGCAGTGAAGCCGGGACTTTGGGGGAGCAGTACTTC.

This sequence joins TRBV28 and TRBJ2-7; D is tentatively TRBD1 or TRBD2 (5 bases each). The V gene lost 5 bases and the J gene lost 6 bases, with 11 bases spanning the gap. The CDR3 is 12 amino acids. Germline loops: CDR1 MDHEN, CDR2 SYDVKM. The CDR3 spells CASSGDVLEQYF. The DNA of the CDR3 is TGTGCCAGCAGTGGGGACGTCCTCGAGCAGTACTTC.

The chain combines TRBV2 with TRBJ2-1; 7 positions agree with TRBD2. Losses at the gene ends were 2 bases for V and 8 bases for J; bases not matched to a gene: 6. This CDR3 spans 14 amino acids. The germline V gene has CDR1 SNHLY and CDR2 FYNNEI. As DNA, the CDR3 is TGTGCCAGCAGTGAATCACTAGCGAGAGATGAGCAGTTCTTC. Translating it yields CASSESLARDEQFF.

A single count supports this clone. The CDR3 here is CASSSRLSPHNEQFF. In DNA form, the CDR3 reads TGTGCCAGCAGTTCCAGACTTAGCCCCCACAATGAGCAGTTCTTC. The V and J genes are TRBV6-5 and TRBJ2-1, with D hard to call. The CDR3 has 15 residues. The germline CDR1 and CDR2 sequences are MNHEY and SVGAGI. Between the trimmed V and J ends, which lost 4 bases and 5 bases, there was a span of 15 bases.

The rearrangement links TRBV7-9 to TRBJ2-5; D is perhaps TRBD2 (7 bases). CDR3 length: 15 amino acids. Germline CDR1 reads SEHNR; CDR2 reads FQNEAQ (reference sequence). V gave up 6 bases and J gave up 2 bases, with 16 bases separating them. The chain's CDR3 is CASRSGGGGQETQYF. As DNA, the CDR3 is TGTGCCAGCAGGTCCGGAGGGGGGGGACAAGAGACCCAGTACTTC.

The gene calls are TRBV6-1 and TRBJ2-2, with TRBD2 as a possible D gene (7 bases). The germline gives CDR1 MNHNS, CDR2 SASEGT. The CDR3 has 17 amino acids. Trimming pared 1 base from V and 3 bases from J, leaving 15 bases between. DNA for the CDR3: TGTGCCAGCAGTGAAGAGGAGGGCGGGGGCCACACCGGGGAGCTGTTTTTT. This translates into CASSEEEGGGHTGELFF.

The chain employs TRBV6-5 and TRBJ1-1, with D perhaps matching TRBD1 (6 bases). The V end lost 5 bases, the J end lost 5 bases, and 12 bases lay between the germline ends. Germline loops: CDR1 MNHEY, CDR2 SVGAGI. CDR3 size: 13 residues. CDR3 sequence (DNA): TGTGCCAGCAGTAGGGGGGTGATAACTGAAGCTTTCTTT. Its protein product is CASSRGVITEAFF.

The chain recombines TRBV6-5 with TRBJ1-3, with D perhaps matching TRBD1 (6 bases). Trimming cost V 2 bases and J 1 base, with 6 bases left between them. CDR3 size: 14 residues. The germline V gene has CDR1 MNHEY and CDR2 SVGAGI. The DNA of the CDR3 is TGTGCCAGCAGTTACCAGGGGTCTGGAAACACCATATATTTT. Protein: CASSYQGSGNTIYF.

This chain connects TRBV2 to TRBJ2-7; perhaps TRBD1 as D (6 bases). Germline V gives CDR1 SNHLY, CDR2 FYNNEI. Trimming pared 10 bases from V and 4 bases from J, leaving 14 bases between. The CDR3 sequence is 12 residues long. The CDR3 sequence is CAITGTEYEQYF. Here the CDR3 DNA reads TGTGCCATTACAGGGACGGAGTACGAGCAGTACTTC.

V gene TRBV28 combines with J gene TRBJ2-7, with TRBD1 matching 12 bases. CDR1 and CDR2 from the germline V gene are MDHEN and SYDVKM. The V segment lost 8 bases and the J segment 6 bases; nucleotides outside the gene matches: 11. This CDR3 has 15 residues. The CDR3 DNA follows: TGTGCCAGCGGAGGCCGGGACAGGGGGCTCAGCGAGCAGTACTTC. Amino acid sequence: CASGGRDRGLSEQYF.

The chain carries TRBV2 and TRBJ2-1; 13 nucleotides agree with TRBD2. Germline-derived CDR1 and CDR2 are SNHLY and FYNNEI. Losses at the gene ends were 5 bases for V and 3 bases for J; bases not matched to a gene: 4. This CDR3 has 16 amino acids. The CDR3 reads CASSTTSGGRYNEQFF. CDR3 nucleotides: TGTGCCAGCAGTACGACTAGCGGGGGGCGCTACAATGAGCAGTTCTTC. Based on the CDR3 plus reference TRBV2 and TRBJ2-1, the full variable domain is EPEVTQTPSHQVTQMGQEVILRCVPISNHLYFYWYRQILGQKVEFLVSFYNNEISEKSEIFDDQFSVERPDGSNFTLKIRSTKLEDSAMYFCASSTTSGGRYNEQFFGPGTRLTVL.

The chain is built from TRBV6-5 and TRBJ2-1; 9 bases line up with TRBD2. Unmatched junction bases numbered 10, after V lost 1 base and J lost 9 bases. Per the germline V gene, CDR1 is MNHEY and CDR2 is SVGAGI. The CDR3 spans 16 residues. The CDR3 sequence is CASSYLDGTSPGEQFF. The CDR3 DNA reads TGTGCCAGCAGTTACTTGGACGGGACTAGCCCGGGTGAGCAGTTCTTC.

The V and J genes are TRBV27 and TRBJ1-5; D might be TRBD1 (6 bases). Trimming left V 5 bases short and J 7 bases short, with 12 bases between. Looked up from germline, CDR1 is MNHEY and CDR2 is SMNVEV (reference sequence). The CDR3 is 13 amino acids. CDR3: CASSNNRAQPQHF. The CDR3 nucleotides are TGTGCCAGCAGTAATAACAGGGCCCAGCCCCAGCATTTT.

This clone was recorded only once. CDR3 residues: CASSYVQGGSEAFF. The CDR3 nucleotides read TGTGCCAGCAGTTACGTCCAGGGGGGGTCTGAAGCTTTCTTT. The chain uses TRBV6-5 and TRBJ1-1; 7 bases agree with TRBD1. V gave up 2 bases and J gave up 6 bases; unmatched junction bases: 6. Germline CDR1 MNHEY, CDR2 SVGAGI. The CDR3 contains 14 residues.

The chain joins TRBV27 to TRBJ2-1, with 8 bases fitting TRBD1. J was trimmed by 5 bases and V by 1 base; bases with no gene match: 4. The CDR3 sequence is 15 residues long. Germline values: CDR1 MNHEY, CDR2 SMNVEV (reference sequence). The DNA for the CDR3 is TGTGCCAGCAGTTTATGGGACAGGCGTGACAATGAGCAGTTCTTC. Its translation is CASSLWDRRDNEQFF.

CDR3 amino acids: CASSLPGLSNTEAFF. DNA of the CDR3: TGCGCCAGCAGCTTACCAGGGCTATCGAACACTGAAGCTTTCTTT. V is TRBV5-1 and J is TRBJ1-1; tentatively, D is TRBD1 (5 bases). Per germline, CDR1 SGHRS and CDR2 YFSETQ. The germline V and J ends were trimmed by 2 bases and 1 base, with 12 bases remaining between them. This CDR3 comprises 15 residues. Full variable domain (outside the CDR3, taken from reference TRBV5-1 and TRBJ1-1): KAGVTQTPRYLIKTRGQQVTLSCSPISGHRSVSWYQQTPGQGLQFLFEYFSETQRNKGNFPGRFSGRQFSNSRSEMNVSTLELGDSALYLCASSLPGLSNTEAFFGQGTRLTVV.

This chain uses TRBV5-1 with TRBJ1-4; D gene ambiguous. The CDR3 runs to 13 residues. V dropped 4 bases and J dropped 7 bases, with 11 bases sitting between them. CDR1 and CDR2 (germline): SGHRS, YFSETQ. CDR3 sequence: CASSVGVSEKLFF. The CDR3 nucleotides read TGCGCCAGCAGCGTCGGAGTAAGTGAAAAACTGTTTTTT.